This T cell receptor beta chain came from a study of T cells after yellow fever vaccination. CDR1 and CDR2 from the germline V gene are DFQATT and SNEGSKA (reference sequence). Trimming took 8 bases from V and 1 from J, leaving 13 bases between them. The CDR3 runs 13 residues. The table lists this clonotype with a few counts. What it recognizes is unknown. Findings of the study overall: Contaminating bulk clonotypes could be abundant in FACS-sorted repertoires. Subsequent to the booster, the majority of primary-vaccination clones reappeared (96% CD4, around 90% CD8).

TCRdb reanalysed the 5' RACE reads using MiXCR and keeps one entry per CDR3 protein. The table includes roughly 350,000 distinct CDR3 sequences, approximately 4% detected once. The chain combines TRBV20-1 with TRBJ2-3; possibly TRBD1 or TRBD2 for D (5 bases each). This specimen was PBMCs, taken 5 days after the yellow fever booster vaccination. This clonotype originated in a man younger than 35 who received the YFV17D yellow fever vaccine. CDR3 sequence (DNA): TGCAGTCAACCGGGACCAGGCACAGATACGCAGTATTTT. This gives the protein CSQPGPGTDTQYF.